This T cell receptor (beta chain) comes out of a study of post-analysis software for immune sequencing data. Across the study: Patients had relapsing-remitting, secondary progressive or progressive-relapsing multiple sclerosis; some lacked subtype.

The TCR beta cDNA libraries contained unique molecular identifiers. Out of about 1 to 11 million T cells, 480,000 or so cDNA molecules were generated. Via MiXCR, TCRdb re-called the PCR reads, giving one row per CDR3 protein. The sample carries more than 500,000 distinct CDR3 sequences, 30% to 40% recorded once. This clonotype is a singleton in its sample. Its antigen remains unknown. The germline gives CDR1 MNHEY, CDR2 SVGAGI. V lost 6 bases, J lost 6 bases, and 17 bases lay in between. This CDR3 region has 14 residues. Notes on the study in general: Samples from one preparation batch, clustered by F measure, grouped strongly together. Significantly decreased normalized Chao1 diversity was recorded for multiple sclerosis patients relative to controls. Relative to controls, patients had roughly five TRBV segments at higher frequency, with TRBV5-6, TRBV5-1 and TRBV20-1 among these.

The chain employs TRBV6-5 and TRBJ1-1; a possible D gene is TRBD1 (6 bases). Sequenced: blood. The source is a girl aged 2 to 17 with multiple sclerosis. The CDR3 reads CASSRGGGRSEAFF. CDR3 coding DNA: TGTGCCAGCAGCCGAGGAGGGGGTAGGTCTGAAGCTTTCTTT.